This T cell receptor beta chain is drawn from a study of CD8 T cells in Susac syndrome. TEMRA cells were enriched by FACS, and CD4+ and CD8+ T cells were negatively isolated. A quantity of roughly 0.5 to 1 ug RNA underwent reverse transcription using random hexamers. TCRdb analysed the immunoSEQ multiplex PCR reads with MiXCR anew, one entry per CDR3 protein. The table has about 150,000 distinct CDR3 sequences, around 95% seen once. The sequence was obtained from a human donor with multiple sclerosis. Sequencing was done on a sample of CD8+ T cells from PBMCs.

The CDR3 is CASSSRVRPDTQYF. DNA for the CDR3: TGTGCCAGCAGCTCCCGGGTACGACCAGATACGCAGTATTTT. The V gene is TRBV9, the J gene TRBJ2-3; no clear D gene. From germline, CDR1 is SGDLS and CDR2 YYNGEE. Deletions cut 4 bases from V and 4 bases from J, with 13 bases between. The CDR3 extends over 14 amino acids. The whole variable domain, filled in from reference TRBV9 and TRBJ2-3, reads DSGVTQTPKHLITATGQRVTLRCSPRSGDLSVYWYQQSLDQGLQFLIQYYNGEERAKGNILERFSAQQFPDLHSELNLSSLELGDSALYFCASSSRVRPDTQYFGPGTRLTVL.